The T cell receptor beta chain described here comes from a study of technical replicates of blood from several donors (dated by TCRdb to 2016 to 2017). Libraries were made using the immunoSEQ multiplex PCR assay. Here the immuneACCESS table is served through TCRdb, limited to in-frame sequences with V and J called. Missing clones are a known gap in these copies; in checked studies unresolved V genes cover under half, and the rest lacks a known reason. In all, the sample holds about 98,000 clones, and approximately 94% of those were seen once. The ten most abundant clones make up less than 0.25% of the sample. With respect to this clone: This clone's antigen is unknown. No much larger clone exists at a distance of one base, and base qualities are not known.

For this chain, trimming is 0 bases at the V end and 3 bases at the J end, and the number of junction bases without a gene match is 10. In the germline V gene, CDR1 corresponds to ENHRY and CDR2 to SYGVKD. The CDR3, cysteine through phenylalanine, is 18 amino acids long. Left in the record is the CDR3 DNA by itself, 54 bases read in frame from the first base. Sequences were obtained from T cells isolated from PBMCs. Here the chain combines TRBV10-3 and TRBJ2-7; 11 central nucleotides agree with TRBD2. The source is a human donor in good health. The bases are TGTGCCATCAGTGAGTCGATGATGGGACTAGCGGACCACTACGAGCAGTACTTC. The translation is CAISESMMGLADHYEQYF.